These 4 T cell receptor beta chains were all obtained from the same sample, sequenced in a study of blood T cell repertoires in COVID-19. Data came from immunoSEQ multiplex PCR; TCRdb stores just in-frame clones and leaves some out. This table holds just over 300,000 clones, around 92% found once. The sequencing sample was made of peripheral blood. These TCRs come from a woman between 25 and 40 years old with COVID-19, enrolled during active disease.

The chain combines TRBV4-3 with TRBJ2-5; D gene unclear. The CDR3 loop spans 19 amino acids. CDR1 is LGHNA, CDR2 YSLEER, per germline. V gave up 0 bases and J gave up 2 bases, with 22 bases separating them. CDR3 sequence: CASSQEPRVMTSLQETQYF. The CDR3 coding sequence is TGCGCCAGCAGCCAAGAGCCCCGCGTGATGACTTCCTTACAAGAGACCCAGTACTTC.

This clone appeared once. The V and J genes are TRBV4-1 and TRBJ1-1; tentatively, D is TRBD1 (5 bases). The CDR3 totals 18 residues. V shed 2 bases and J shed 4 bases, with 23 bases lying between them. The germline V gene has CDR1 MGHRA and CDR2 YSYEKL. CDR3 residues: CASSQFLDRQSIGTEAFF. CDR3 DNA sequence: TGCGCCAGCAGCCAATTTCTTGACAGACAATCTATCGGCACTGAAGCTTTCTTT.

The CDR3 region has the DNA TGTGCCAGCAGCTCCCCCGTTATCCAAACAGAACTCAACTATGGCTACACCTTC. Encoded protein: CASSSPVIQTELNYGYTF. The chain uses TRBV11-2 and TRBJ1-2; no clear D. Trimming pared 4 bases from V and 2 bases from J, leaving 23 bases between. This CDR3 is built from 18 residues. Germline V gives CDR1 SGHAT, CDR2 FQNNGV.

The chain links TRBV3-1 (or the pseudogene TRBV3-2) to TRBJ2-2, with TRBD2 identical over 10 bases. The germline V gene has CDR1 LGHDT and CDR2 YNNKEL (reference sequence). J was trimmed by 6 bases and V by 4 bases; bases with no gene match: 5. The CDR3 totals 15 residues. CDR3 protein: CASSRQRGGSGELFF. CDR3 nucleotide sequence: TGTGCCAGCAGCCGCCAGCGGGGGGGCTCCGGGGAGCTGTTTTTT.